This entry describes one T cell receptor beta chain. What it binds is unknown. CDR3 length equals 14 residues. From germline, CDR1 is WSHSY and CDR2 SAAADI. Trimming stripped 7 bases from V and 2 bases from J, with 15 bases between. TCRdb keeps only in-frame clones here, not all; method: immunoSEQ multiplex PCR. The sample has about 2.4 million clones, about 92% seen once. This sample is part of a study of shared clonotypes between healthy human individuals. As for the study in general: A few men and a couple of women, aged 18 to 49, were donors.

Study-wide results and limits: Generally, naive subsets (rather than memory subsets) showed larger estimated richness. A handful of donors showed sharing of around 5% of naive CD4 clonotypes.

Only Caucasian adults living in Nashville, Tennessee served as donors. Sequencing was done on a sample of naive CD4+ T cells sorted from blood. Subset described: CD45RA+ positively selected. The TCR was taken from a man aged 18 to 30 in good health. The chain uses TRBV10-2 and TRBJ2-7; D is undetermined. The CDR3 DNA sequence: TGCGCCAGCACTACCGGTCACAGTACCTACGAGCAGTACTTC. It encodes CASTTGHSTYEQYF.